A selection of T cell receptor beta chains follows, all from one sample in a study of blood T cell repertoires in COVID-19. This table comes from immunoSEQ multiplex PCR, and its TCRdb copy is limited to in-frame clones, with some not included. Altogether hundreds of thousands of clones are present, about four fifths being singletons, with the ten largest covering 3.6%. Sequenced material: PBMCs or T cells enriched from blood (not recorded which). These receptor sequences come from a woman aged 40 to 49 who had been exposed to COVID-19. Each CDR3 is given with its conserved first and last residue. A D gene is named only where the DNA matches it firmly. For some rows the clone size is stated as once, few or many, or as a class when expanded; others skip it.

J | size | V | D | CDR3 | DNA
TRBJ1-3 | NA | TRBV7-3 | TRBD1 | CASSFQPLGQGGNTIYF | TGTGCCAGCAGCTTCCAGCCTTTAGGACAGGGGGGGAACACCATATATTTT
TRBJ1-5 | NA | TRBV6-5 | NA | CASSLFDSYQPQHF | TGTGCCAGCAGTTTATTCGACAGTTATCAGCCCCAGCATTTT
TRBJ2-7 | NA | TRBV7-2 | TRBD1 | CASSTTAGQGNEQYF | TGTGCCAGCAGCACGACGGCCGGACAGGGGAACGAGCAGTACTTC
TRBJ1-5 | few | TRBV6-5 | TRBD1 | CASNPTGSNQPQHF | TGTGCCAGCAACCCGACAGGGTCAAATCAGCCCCAGCATTTT
TRBJ1-3 | NA | TRBV4-3 | NA | CASSQDAGATVGLRNTIYF | TGCGCCAGCAGCCAAGATGCGGGGGCCACAGTAGGTCTTCGGAACACCATATATTTT
TRBJ2-7 | few | TRBV6-5 | NA | CAISELIYEQYF | TGTGCCATCTCGGAGCTAATCTACGAGCAGTACTTC
TRBJ2-2 | NA | TRBV5-1 | NA | CASSLGGSTNTGELFF | TGCGCCAGCAGCTTGGGTGGGAGTACGAACACCGGGGAGCTGTTTTTT
TRBJ1-5 | NA | TRBV6-1 | TRBD1 | CASSGALGQGDHQPQHF | TGTGCCAGCAGTGGGGCCTTGGGACAGGGGGATCATCAGCCCCAGCATTTT
TRBJ1-1 | NA | TRBV5-6 | TRBD1 | CASSFRTGRTEAFF | TGTGCCAGCAGCTTTCGGACAGGGCGGACTGAAGCTTTCTTT
TRBJ1-2 | NA | TRBV19 | TRBD1 | CASKDRESPYGYTF | TGTGCCAGTAAAGACAGGGAATCGCCCTATGGCTACACCTTC
TRBJ1-6 | NA | TRBV10-3 | TRBD1 | CAISESPGQGTSPLHF | TGTGCCATCAGTGAGTCACCGGGACAGGGGACCTCACCCCTCCACTTT
TRBJ1-1 | NA | TRBV10-3 | NA | CAISAGRTEAFF | TGTGCCATCAGTGCAGGTAGAACTGAAGCTTTCTTT
TRBJ1-3 | once | TRBV11-2 | NA | CASSFYGNTIYF | TGTGCCAGCAGCTTCTATGGAAACACCATATATTTT
TRBJ2-1 | NA | TRBV13 | TRBD2 | CASSRWGRSGGNNEQFF | TGTGCCAGCAGCCGTTGGGGTCGTAGCGGGGGAAACAATGAGCAGTTCTTC
TRBJ2-4 | NA | TRBV2 | TRBD2 | CASSERGGRTKNIQYF | TGTGCCAGCAGTGAAAGGGGAGGGAGGACCAAAAACATTCAGTACTTC
TRBJ2-3 | NA | TRBV9 | TRBD2 | CASSWGTSGADTQYF | TGTGCCAGCAGCTGGGGGACTAGCGGTGCAGATACGCAGTATTTT
TRBJ2-2 | NA | TRBV7-3 | TRBD2 | CASSSTVGGGAGGELFF | TGTGCCAGCAGCTCGACCGTAGGCGGGGGGGCTGGCGGGGAGCTGTTTTTT
TRBJ1-2 | NA | TRBV5-4 | TRBD1 | CASSLQGGYGYTF | TGTGCCAGCAGCTTACAGGGGGGCTATGGCTACACCTTC
TRBJ2-1 | NA | TRBV7-2 | TRBD2 | CASSFLAGGGNEQFF | TGTGCCAGCAGCTTCCTAGCGGGGGGCGGCAATGAGCAGTTCTTC
TRBJ2-1 | NA | TRBV10-1 | TRBD2 | CARGERGGRNEQFF | TGCGCCAGGGGGGAGCGGGGGGGCCGCAATGAGCAGTTCTTC